This T cell receptor beta chain was captured by sequencing in a study of shared clonotypes between healthy human individuals. The table came from immunoSEQ multiplex PCR; TCRdb's copy has only in-frame clones and leaves some out. The sample shows a few million clones, approximately 93% of them seen only once. Study-wide results and limits: Lower generation probabilities were found for non-shared clonotypes than for those shared by all four donors. Blood alone was sampled, and tissue repertoires likely differ. For naive CD4 cells, roughly 5.5% of clonotypes were shared across a handful of donors.

Participating donors were healthy, HIV-negative adults free of recent acute infections or vaccinations. A word on this clone: What it binds is not known.

CDR3 length equals 11 residues. The germline CDR1 and CDR2 sequences are MDHEN and SYDVKM. V gene TRBV28 combines with J gene TRBJ1-2; weak D call: TRBD1 (5 bases). This sequence originates from a young man in good health. Some clones in this sample may be carry-over from other donors' samples. Sequenced sample: naive CD4+ T cells from PBMCs. Documented subset: CD45RA+ positively selected. This CDR3 reads CSVSGTYGYTF. The CDR3 region has the DNA TGTTCCGTCTCAGGGACCTATGGCTACACCTTC.